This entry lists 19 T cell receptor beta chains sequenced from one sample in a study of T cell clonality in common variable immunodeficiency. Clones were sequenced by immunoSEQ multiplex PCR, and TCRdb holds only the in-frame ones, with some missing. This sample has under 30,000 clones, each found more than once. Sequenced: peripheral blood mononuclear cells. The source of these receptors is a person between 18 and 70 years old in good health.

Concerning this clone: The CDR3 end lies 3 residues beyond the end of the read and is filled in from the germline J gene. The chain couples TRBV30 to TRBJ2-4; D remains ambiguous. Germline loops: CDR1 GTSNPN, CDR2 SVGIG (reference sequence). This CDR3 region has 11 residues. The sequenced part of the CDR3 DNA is TGTGCCTGGAAAGAGTACTATGGT. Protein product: CAWKEYYG. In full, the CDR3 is CAWKEYYGQYF.

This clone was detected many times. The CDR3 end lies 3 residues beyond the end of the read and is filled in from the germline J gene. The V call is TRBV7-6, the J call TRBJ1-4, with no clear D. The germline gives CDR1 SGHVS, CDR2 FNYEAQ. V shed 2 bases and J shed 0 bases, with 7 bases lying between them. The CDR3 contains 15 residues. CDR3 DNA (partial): TGTGCCAGCAGCTTAAACAGACCAACTAATGAAAAA. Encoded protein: CASSLNRPTNEK. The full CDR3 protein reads CASSLNRPTNEKLFF.

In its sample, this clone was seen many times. The CDR3 DNA, read in part, is TGTGCCAGCGGACAGTTAGGGCCGGTA. It specifies CASGQLGPV. The CDR3 in full is CASGQLGPVAFF. V and J are TRBV28 and TRBJ1-1, with D possibly being TRBD1 (6 bases). The read is 3 residues too short to cover the CDR3 end, so that end is filled in from the germline J gene. The length of the CDR3 is 12 residues. The germline gives CDR1 MDHEN, CDR2 SYDVKM.

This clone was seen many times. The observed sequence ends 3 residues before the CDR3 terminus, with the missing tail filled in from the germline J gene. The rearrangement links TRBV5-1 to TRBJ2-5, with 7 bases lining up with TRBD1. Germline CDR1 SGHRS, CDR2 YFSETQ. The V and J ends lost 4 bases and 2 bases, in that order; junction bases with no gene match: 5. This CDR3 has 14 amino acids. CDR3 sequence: CASSPGTAQETQYF. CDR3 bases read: TGCGCCAGCAGCCCAGGGACAGCTCAAGAGACC.

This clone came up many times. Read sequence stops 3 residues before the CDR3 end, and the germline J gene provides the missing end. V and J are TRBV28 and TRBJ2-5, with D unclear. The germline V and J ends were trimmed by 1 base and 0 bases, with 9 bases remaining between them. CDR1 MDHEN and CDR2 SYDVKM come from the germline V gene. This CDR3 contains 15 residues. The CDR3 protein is CASSLLVLDQETQYF. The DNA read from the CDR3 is TGTGCCAGCAGTTTATTGGTTCTAGACCAAGAGACC.

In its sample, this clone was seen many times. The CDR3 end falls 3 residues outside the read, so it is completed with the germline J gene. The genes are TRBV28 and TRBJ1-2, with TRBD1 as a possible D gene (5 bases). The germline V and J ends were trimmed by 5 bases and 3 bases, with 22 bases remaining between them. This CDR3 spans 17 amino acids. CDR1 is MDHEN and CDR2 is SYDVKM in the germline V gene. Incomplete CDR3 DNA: TGTGCCAGCAGTCCGGGGGGGTGGGGGGTCACGGACTATGGC. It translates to CASSPGGWGVTDYG. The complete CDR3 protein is CASSPGGWGVTDYGYTF.

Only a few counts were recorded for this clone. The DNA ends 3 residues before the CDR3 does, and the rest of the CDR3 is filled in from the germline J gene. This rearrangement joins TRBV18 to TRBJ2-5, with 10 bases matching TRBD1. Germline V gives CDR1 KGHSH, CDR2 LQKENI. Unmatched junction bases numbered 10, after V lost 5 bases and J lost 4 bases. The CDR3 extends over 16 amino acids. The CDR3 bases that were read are TGTGCCAGCTCAGGTTTCTCCGGGACAGGGGCAGAGACC. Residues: CASSGFSGTGAET. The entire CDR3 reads CASSGFSGTGAETQYF.

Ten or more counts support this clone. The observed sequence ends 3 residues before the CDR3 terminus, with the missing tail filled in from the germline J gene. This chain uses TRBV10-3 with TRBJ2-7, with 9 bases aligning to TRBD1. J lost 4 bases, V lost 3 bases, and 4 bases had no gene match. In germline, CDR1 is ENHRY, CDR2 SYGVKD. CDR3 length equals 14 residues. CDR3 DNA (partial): TGTGCCATCAGTGACGGGACAGGGCTATACGAG. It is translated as CAISDGTGLYE. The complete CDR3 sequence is CAISDGTGLYEQYF.

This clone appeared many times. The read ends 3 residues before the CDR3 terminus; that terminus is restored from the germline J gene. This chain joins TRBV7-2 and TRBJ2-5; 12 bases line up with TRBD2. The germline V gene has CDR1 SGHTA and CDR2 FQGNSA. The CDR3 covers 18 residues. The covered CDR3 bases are TGTGCAAGTCGCTTAGCAAAAACTAGCGGGGGGCTTGGAGAGACC. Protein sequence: CASRLAKTSGGLGET. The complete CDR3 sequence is CASRLAKTSGGLGETQYF.

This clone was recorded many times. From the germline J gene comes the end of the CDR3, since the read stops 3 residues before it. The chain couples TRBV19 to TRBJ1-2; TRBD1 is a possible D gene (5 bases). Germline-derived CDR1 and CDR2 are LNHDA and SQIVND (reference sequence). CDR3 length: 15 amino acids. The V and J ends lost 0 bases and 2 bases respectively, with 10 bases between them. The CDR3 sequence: CASSIEPTVNYGYTF. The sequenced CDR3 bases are TGTGCCAGTAGTATAGAGCCGACAGTAAACTATGGC.

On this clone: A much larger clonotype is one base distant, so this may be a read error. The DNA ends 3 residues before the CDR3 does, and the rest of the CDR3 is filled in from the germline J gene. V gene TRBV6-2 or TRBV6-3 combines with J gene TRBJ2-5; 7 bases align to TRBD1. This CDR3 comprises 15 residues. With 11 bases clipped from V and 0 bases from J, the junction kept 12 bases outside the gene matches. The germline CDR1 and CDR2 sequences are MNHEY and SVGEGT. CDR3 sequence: CAGKPRTGYQETQYF. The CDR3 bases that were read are TGTGCCGGTAAACCGAGGACAGGTTACCAAGAGACC.

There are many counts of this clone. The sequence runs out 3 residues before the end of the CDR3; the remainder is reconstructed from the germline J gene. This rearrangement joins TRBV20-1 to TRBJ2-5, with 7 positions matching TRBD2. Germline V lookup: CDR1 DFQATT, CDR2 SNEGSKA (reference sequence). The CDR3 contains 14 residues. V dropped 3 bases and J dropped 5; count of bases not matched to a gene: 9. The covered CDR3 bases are TGCAGTGCTAGGGCTACTAGCGCGCGGGAGACC. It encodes CSARATSARET. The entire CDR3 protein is CSARATSARETQYF.

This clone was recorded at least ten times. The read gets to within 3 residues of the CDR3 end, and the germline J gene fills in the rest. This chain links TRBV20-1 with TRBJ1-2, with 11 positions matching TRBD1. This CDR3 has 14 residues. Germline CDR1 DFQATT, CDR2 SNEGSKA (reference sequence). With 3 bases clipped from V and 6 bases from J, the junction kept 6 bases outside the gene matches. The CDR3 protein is CSASPGTGGDGYTF. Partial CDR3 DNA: TGCAGTGCTAGCCCCGGGACAGGGGGGGATGGC.

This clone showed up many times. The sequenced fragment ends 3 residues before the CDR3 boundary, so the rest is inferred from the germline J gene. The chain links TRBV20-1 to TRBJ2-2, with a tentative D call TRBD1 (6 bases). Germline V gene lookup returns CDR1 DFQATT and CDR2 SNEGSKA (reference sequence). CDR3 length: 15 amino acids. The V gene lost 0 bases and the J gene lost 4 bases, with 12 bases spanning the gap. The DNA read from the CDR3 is TGCAGTGCTAGAGATGGGGGACATCCCACCGGGGAG. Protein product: CSARDGGHPTGE. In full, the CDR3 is CSARDGGHPTGELFF.

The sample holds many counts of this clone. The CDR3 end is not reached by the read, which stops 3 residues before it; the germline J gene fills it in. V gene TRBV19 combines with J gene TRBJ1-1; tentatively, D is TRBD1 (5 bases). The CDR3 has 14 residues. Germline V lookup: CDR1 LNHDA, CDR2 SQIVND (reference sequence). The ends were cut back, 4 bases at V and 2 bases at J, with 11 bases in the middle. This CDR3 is CASSRGERNTEAFF. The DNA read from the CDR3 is TGTGCCAGTAGTAGGGGCGAGAGAAACACTGAA.

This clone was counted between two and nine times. CDR3 in amino acids: CASSLSQSSYNEQFF. The CDR3 DNA, read in part, is TGTGCCAGCAGCTTGTCCCAGAGCTCCTACAATGAG. This chain joins TRBV5-6 and TRBJ2-1, with D hard to call. From the germline J gene comes the end of the CDR3, since the read stops 3 residues before it. Germline CDR1 reads SGHDT; CDR2 reads YYEEEE. The CDR3 length is 15 residues. With 1 base removed from V and 0 bases from J, the gap between germline ends came to 8 bases.

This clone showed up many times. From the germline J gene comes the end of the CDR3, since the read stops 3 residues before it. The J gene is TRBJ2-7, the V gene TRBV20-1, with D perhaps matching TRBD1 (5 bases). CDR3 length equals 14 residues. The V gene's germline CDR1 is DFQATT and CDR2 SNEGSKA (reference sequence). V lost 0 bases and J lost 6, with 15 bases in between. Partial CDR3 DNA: TGCAGTGCTAGAGACAGGGCAATCCTCTCCGAG. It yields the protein CSARDRAILSE. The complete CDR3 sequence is CSARDRAILSEQYF.

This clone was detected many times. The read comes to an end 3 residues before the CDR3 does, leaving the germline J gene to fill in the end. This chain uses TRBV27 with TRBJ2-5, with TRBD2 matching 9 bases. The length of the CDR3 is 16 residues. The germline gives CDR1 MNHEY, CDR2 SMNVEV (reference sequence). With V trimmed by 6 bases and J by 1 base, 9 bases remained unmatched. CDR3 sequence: CASRISPAGGQETQYF. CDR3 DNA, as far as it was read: TGTGCCAGCAGAATCTCTCCAGCGGGGGGCCAAGAGACC.

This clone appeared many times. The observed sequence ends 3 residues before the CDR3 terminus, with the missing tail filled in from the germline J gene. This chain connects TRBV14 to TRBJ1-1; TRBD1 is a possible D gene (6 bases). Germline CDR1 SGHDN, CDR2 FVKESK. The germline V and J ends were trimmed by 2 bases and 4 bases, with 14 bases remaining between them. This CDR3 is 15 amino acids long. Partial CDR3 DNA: TGTGCCAGCAGCCAACTCGCAGGGGAAAGCACTGAA. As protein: CASSQLAGESTE. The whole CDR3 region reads CASSQLAGESTEAFF. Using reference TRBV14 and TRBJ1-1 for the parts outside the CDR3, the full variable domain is EAGVTQFPSHSVIEKGQTVTLRCDPISGHDNLYWYRRVMGKEIKFLLHFVKESKQDESGMPNNRFLAERTGGTYSTLKVQPAELEDSGVYFCASSQLAGESTEAFFGQGTRLTVV.